This T cell receptor (beta chain) was sequenced during a study of blood T cell repertoires in COVID-19. Across the study: Whether acute or convalescent, the COVID-19 samples came from the United States, Italy and Spain. The cDNA or gDNA used as material had been derived from T cells, B-cell-depleted T cells, or PBMCs.

The CDR3 has 15 residues. V was shortened by 2 bases and J by 4 bases, with 15 bases between the two germline ends. Germline V CDR1 and CDR2: SEHNR, FQNEAQ (reference sequence). Clones were read by immunoSEQ multiplex PCR, and TCRdb kept only the in-frame ones, dropping some. The data hold roughly 90,000 clones, with 75% to 90% observed a single time. The clonotype was recovered from a woman at least 80 years old with active COVID-19. This chain uses TRBV7-9 with TRBJ2-7; D possibly corresponds to TRBD2 (5 bases). The source material was peripheral blood. Here the CDR3 reads CASSLSTSNGYEQYF. In nucleotides, the CDR3 is TGTGCCAGCAGCTTATCCACTAGTAATGGTTACGAGCAGTACTTC.